The rows below give T cell receptor beta chains drawn from one sample of a study of control samples from healthy donors and cancer patients. The repertoire was sequenced with immunoSEQ multiplex PCR; TCRdb's copy has only in-frame clones and lacks some. This table has around 130,000 clones, roughly 91% appearing once. The material sequenced was PBMCs. These receptors all stem from a middle-aged man with head and neck cancer. Each CDR3 is given with its conserved first and last residue. D genes are given only for firm matches. Only some rows state a clone size, as once, few, many or a class for expanded clones.

>TRBV4-2|-|TRBJ2-1|-
CASSQDSRKQFF
TGTGCCAGCAGCCAAGATTCCCGGAAGCAGTTCTTC
>TRBV18|-|TRBJ1-2|-
CASSPNVGDGYTF
TGTGCCAGCTCACCAAACGTTGGAGACGGCTACACCTTC
>TRBV18|-|TRBJ1-4|-
CASSPRDATNEKLFF
TGTGCCAGCTCACCACGCGACGCAACTAATGAAAAACTGTTTTTT
>TRBV7-9|TRBD1|TRBJ2-5|-
CASSLDRGRETQYF
TGTGCCAGCAGTCTTGACAGGGGCCGGGAGACCCAGTACTTC
>TRBV28|-|TRBJ1-1|-
CASSLAAYTEAFF
TGTGCCAGCAGTTTAGCAGCCTACACTGAAGCTTTCTTT
>TRBV28|-|TRBJ2-3|few
CASSSVDRDTQYF
TGTGCCAGCAGTTCCGTAGACAGAGATACGCAGTATTTT
>TRBV3-1/TRBV3-2|-|TRBJ1-1|-
CASSQVLGVAAPAFF
TGTGCCAGCAGCCAAGTCCTAGGGGTGGCAGCACCAGCTTTCTTT
>TRBV30|-|TRBJ1-6|once
CAWSWTENSPLHF
TGTGCCTGGAGCTGGACAGAAAATTCACCCCTCCACTTT
>TRBV7-2|-|TRBJ1-1|-
CASSPSAGRNTEAFF
TGTGCCAGCAGCCCCTCCGCGGGGCGGAACACTGAAGCTTTCTTT
>TRBV7-9|TRBD1|TRBJ1-1|-
CASSLYRGPIRNTEAFF
TGTGCCAGCAGCCTGTACAGGGGGCCCATCAGGAACACTGAAGCTTTCTTT
>TRBV5-5|-|TRBJ2-7|-
CASSLGPMVRYEQYF
TGTGCCAGCAGCTTGGGACCCATGGTGAGGTACGAGCAGTACTTC
>TRBV6-5|-|TRBJ2-7|-
CASSYLPDGRYEQYF
TGTGCCAGCAGTTACCTCCCAGACGGGAGATACGAGCAGTACTTC